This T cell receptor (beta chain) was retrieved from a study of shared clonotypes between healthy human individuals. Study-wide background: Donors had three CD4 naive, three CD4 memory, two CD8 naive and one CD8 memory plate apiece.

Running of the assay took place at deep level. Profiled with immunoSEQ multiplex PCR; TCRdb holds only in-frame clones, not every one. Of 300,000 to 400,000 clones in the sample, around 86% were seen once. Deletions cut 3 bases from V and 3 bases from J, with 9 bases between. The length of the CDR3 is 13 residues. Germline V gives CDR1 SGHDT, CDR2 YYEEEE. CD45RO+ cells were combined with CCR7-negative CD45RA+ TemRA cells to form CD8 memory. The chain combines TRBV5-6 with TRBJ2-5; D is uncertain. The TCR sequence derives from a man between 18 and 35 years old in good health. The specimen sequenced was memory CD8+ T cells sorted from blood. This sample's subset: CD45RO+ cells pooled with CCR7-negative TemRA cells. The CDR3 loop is CASSYLGEETQYF. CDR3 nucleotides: TGTGCCAGCAGCTACCTCGGAGAAGAGACCCAGTACTTC.